This TCR beta chain was captured by sequencing in a study of cytomegalovirus exposure and HLA in healthy donors. Researchers ran the PCR with 60 Vbeta and 13 Jbeta primers. The data were produced by immunoSEQ multiplex PCR, yet TCRdb's version contains in-frame clones alone and is incomplete. The top ten clones hold about 2.5% of a sample with about 88,000 clones, more than 80% of them seen once. CDR3 length: 14 amino acids. Germline lookup yields CDR1 SGHRS and CDR2 YFSETQ. The V end was cut by 2 bases, the J end by 7 bases, with 13 bases between. This clone was observed a handful of times. This TCR was sampled from a man between 18 and 29 years old in good health and CMV-seronegative. The chain employs TRBV5-1 and TRBJ2-1; maybe TRBD1 (6 bases). Material for sequencing was PBMCs. The CDR3: CASSFADRANEQFF. The CDR3, as DNA: TGCGCCAGCAGCTTCGCGGACAGAGCAAATGAGCAGTTCTTC.